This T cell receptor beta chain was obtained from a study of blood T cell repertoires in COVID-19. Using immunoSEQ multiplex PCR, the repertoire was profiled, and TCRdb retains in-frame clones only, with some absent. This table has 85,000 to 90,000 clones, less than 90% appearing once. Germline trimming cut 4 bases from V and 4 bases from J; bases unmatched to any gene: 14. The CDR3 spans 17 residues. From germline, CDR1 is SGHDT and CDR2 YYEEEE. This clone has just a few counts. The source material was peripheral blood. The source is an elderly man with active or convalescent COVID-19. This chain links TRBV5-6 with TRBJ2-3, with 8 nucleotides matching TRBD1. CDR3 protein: CASSPTGQGLAPDTQYF. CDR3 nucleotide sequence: TGTGCCAGCAGCCCAACCGGACAGGGTTTGGCCCCAGATACGCAGTATTTT.